These T cell receptor beta chains were read from a single sample in a study of cytomegalovirus exposure and HLA in healthy donors. Using immunoSEQ multiplex PCR, the repertoire was profiled, and TCRdb retains in-frame clones only, with some absent. This sample has around 130,000 clones, with 60% to 80% found just once. The specimen sequenced was PBMCs. The receptors were sampled from a woman aged 55-69 years in good health and CMV-seropositive. Both conserved end residues are part of each CDR3. The order of the fields is J gene, V gene, clone size, D gene, CDR3 DNA, CDR3 protein. A D gene is named only where the DNA matches it firmly. Clone size is given for some rows only: seen once, a few or many times, or a class if the clone is expanded.

>TRBJ2-3|TRBV5-4|.|.
TGTGCCAGCAGGACCTCTAGCGTCCCCACAGATACGCAGTATTTT
CASRTSSVPTDTQYF
>TRBJ2-3|TRBV7-7|few|.
TGTGCCAGCAGCCCCACCCCGGGGGCCCGGGAGGTTACGCAGTATTTT
CASSPTPGAREVTQYF
>TRBJ1-1|TRBV13|few|TRBD1
TGTGCCAGCAGCTTAGGCACTGGACAGGGTAGGGCTTTCTTT
CASSLGTGQGRAFF
>TRBJ2-7|TRBV5-1|.|.
TGCGCCAGCAGCTTGGCCCCCGAGAGAGGAGAGCAGTACTTC
CASSLAPERGEQYF
>TRBJ1-3|TRBV7-8|.|.
TGTGCCAGCAGCCAAGGGGCGACGGGAGCCTCTGGAAACACCATATATTTT
CASSQGATGASGNTIYF
>TRBJ2-7|TRBV15|.|TRBD1
TGTGCCACCAGCAGAGTAGGACAGGGTGACGAGCAGTACTTC
CATSRVGQGDEQYF
>TRBJ1-4|TRBV6-1|few|.
TGTGCCGGGGCCCCGGGACAAAGGAATGAAAAACTGTTTTTT
CAGAPGQRNEKLFF
>TRBJ1-6|TRBV5-1|.|TRBD1
TGCGCCAGCACCCTCGGGACAGTCAATTCACCCCTCCACTTT
CASTLGTVNSPLHF
>TRBJ1-1|TRBV6-4|.|TRBD1
TGTGCCAGCAGTGATAACATCGAGGGGGCAAAAGCTTTCTTT
CASSDNIEGAKAFF
>TRBJ2-5|TRBV5-1|few|TRBD2
TGCGCCAGCAGCTTGGAAGCGGGGACTGGGACCCAGTACTTC
CASSLEAGTGTQYF
>TRBJ2-1|TRBV12-5|.|TRBD2
TGTGCTAGTGGTTTGCCCCGGGGGGGGGTTGTGAATGAGCAGTTCTTC
CASGLPRGGVVNEQFF
>TRBJ2-5|TRBV5-1|.|TRBD1
TGCGCCAGCAGCTTAACCCCGGGACAGGGGGAGACCCAGTACTTC
CASSLTPGQGETQYF
>TRBJ1-2|TRBV4-1|.|TRBD1
TGCGCCAGCAGCCAAGACAGGGGGTCTAACTATGGCTACACCTTC
CASSQDRGSNYGYTF
>TRBJ2-7|TRBV6-6|once|TRBD1
TGTGCCAGCAGTTTAGGACAGGCTAACCAGTACTTC
CASSLGQANQYF
>TRBJ1-3|TRBV6-6|.|.
TGTGCCAGCACCGACACCGGGACAAACTCTGGAAACACCATATATTTT
CASTDTGTNSGNTIYF
>TRBJ1-2|TRBV7-8|.|TRBD1
TGTGCCAGCAGCTCGGACAGGAGTTATGGCTACACCTTC
CASSSDRSYGYTF
>TRBJ1-4|TRBV10-3|.|.
TGTGCCATCAGTGAGTTCAGATCAACTAATGAAAAACTGTTTTTT
CAISEFRSTNEKLFF
>TRBJ1-1|TRBV5-5|.|.
TGTGCCAGCAGCCAGGACTTACAGCAGAACACTGAAGCTTTCTTT
CASSQDLQQNTEAFF
>TRBJ2-2|TRBV19|.|.
TGTGCCAGTAGTATAGAGCAGGGGAAGACCGGGGAGCTGTTTTTT
CASSIEQGKTGELFF
>TRBJ1-1|TRBV5-1|once|TRBD1
TGCGCCAGCAGCTCGGGGACAGGGAACACTGAAGCTTTCTTT
CASSSGTGNTEAFF
>TRBJ2-2|TRBV5-4|.|TRBD1
TGTGCCAGCAGCTGGGGACAGTGGACCGGGGAGCTGTTTTTT
CASSWGQWTGELFF
>TRBJ1-5|TRBV7-2|.|.
TGTGCCAGCAGCTTAAACGGGGTGGCTCAGCCCCAGCATTTT
CASSLNGVAQPQHF
>TRBJ1-5|TRBV6-1|once|.
TGTGCCAGTAGACAGTCAAATCGGCCCCAGCATTTT
CASRQSNRPQHF
>TRBJ2-1|TRBV2|few|.
TGTGCCAGCAGTGATCATTTCGGGGGAATGCTGCGGAATGAGCAGTTCTTC
CASSDHFGGMLRNEQFF
>TRBJ1-4|TRBV5-1|few|.
TGCGCCAGCAGCTTGGTTCCGACAGACAACAATGAAAAACTGTTTTTT
CASSLVPTDNNEKLFF
>TRBJ2-1|TRBV18|.|TRBD1
TGTGCCAGCTCACCACCCGGGACAGGGGGCGCCCGGTACAATGAGCAGTTCTTC
CASSPPGTGGARYNEQFF
>TRBJ2-5|TRBV4-1|.|.
TGCGCCAGCAGCCAAGAACAGGGAGAGACCCAGTACTTC
CASSQEQGETQYF
>TRBJ1-1|TRBV2|.|.
TGTGCCCGGAGGAGACAAGGGGGTGCGAACACTGAAGCTTTCTTT
CARRRQGGANTEAFF
>TRBJ2-7|TRBV5-6|few|TRBD2
TGTGCCAGCAGCTTGAGGACTAGCGTGAGGGAGCAGTACTTC
CASSLRTSVREQYF
>TRBJ2-7|TRBV5-1|.|TRBD1
TGCGCCAGCAGCCTACTCGGGACAGGGGGTGACGAGCAGTACTTC
CASSLLGTGGDEQYF
>TRBJ1-1|TRBV7-3|.|.
TGTGCCAGCAGCTTCTCCCCGGACACTGAAGCTTTCTTT
CASSFSPDTEAFF
>TRBJ1-4|TRBV5-1|.|.
TGCGCCAGCAGCTCCCAGGACTATAATGAAAAACTGTTTTTT
CASSSQDYNEKLFF
>TRBJ2-7|TRBV5-1|.|TRBD1
TGCGCCAGCAGCGTGACAGGGTGGGACTCCTACGAGCAGTACTTC
CASSVTGWDSYEQYF
>TRBJ1-4|TRBV4-1|.|.
TGCGCCAGCAGCCCGACAGTTAATGAAAAACTGTTTTTT
CASSPTVNEKLFF
>TRBJ2-1|TRBV7-3|once|TRBD2
TGTGCCAGCAGCTTAGGCCTCGCGGGGGGGAACAATGAGCAGTTCTTC
CASSLGLAGGNNEQFF
>TRBJ1-5|TRBV7-6|.|.
TGTGCCAGCAGCTTAGCGCCAGGGCACAATCAGCCCCAGCATTTT
CASSLAPGHNQPQHF